Shown below are 30 T cell receptor beta chains from a single sample sequenced in a study of T cells in Graves' hyperthyroidism and ophthalmopathy. RNA transcripts provided the source from which TCR beta CDR3 regions were amplified. In the first-round RT-PCR of the TCR CDR3, the HTBI primer set was used. TCRdb re-called the multiplex PCR reads through MiXCR, storing one row per CDR3 protein. The sample holds around 600,000 distinct CDR3 sequences, over 12% seen once. The specimen was blood. The receptors were sampled from a young woman with Graves' ophthalmopathy.

In its sample, this clonotype was seen many times. The chain links TRBV6-1 to TRBJ2-5, with 9 bases lining up with TRBD1. This CDR3 region has 14 residues. Germline CDR1 is MNHNS and CDR2 is SASEGT. The J segment lost 5 bases and the V segment lost 4 bases, leaving 5 bases of the junction unmatched. The CDR3 DNA reads TGTGCCAGCAGTGGAAACAGGGGGCGGGAGACCCAGTACTTC. Translating gives CASSGNRGRETQYF.

The sample holds many counts of this clonotype. J is TRBJ2-1 and V is TRBV29-1; D ambiguous. The CDR3 has 14 amino acids. The V end lost 1 base, the J end lost 4 bases, and 11 bases lay between the germline ends. CDR1 and CDR2 from the germline V gene are SQVTM and ANQGSEA. CDR3: CSVEGVDSYNEQFF. DNA of the CDR3: TGCAGCGTTGAAGGTGTGGATAGTTACAATGAGCAGTTCTTC.

This clonotype was seen repeatedly, ten times or more. This rearrangement joins TRBV10-3 to TRBJ2-7; 11 bases are shared with TRBD2. V lost 6 bases to trimming and J lost 6 bases; unmatched junction nucleotides: 7. Germline CDR1 reads ENHRY; CDR2 reads SYGVKD. There are 14 residues in the CDR3. CDR3 sequence reads: CAISDTSGRPEQYF. CDR3 nucleotides: TGTGCCATCAGCGACACTAGCGGGAGACCCGAGCAGTACTTC.

Concerning this clonotype itself: This could be a read error, since a much larger clone is one nucleotide away. J is TRBJ1-2 and V is TRBV20-1, with D uncertain. There are 15 residues in the CDR3. Deletions cut 0 bases from V and 1 base from J, with 12 bases between. Germline values: CDR1 DFQATT, CDR2 SNEGSKA (reference sequence). The CDR3 DNA reads as TGCAGTGCTAGAGATGGGCCCGGGATTAACTATGGCTACACCTTC. Translating it yields CSARDGPGINYGYTF.

The V gene is TRBV2, the J gene TRBJ1-5, with 7 bases that match TRBD1. Germline lookup yields CDR1 SNHLY and CDR2 FYNNEI. Germline trimming cut 6 bases from V and 7 bases from J; bases unmatched to any gene: 9. The CDR3 contains 14 residues. The CDR3 coding sequence is TGTGCCAGCAGGGACAGGAGTTCAGGACAGCCCCAGCATTTT. Its translation is CASRDRSSGQPQHF.

This clonotype was detected ten times or more. The gene calls are TRBV4-1 and TRBJ2-1; 9 bases are shared with TRBD1. This CDR3 spans 16 amino acids. Trimming at V came to 5 bases and at J to 5 bases, leaving 10 bases not matched to a gene. Germline CDR1 MGHRA, CDR2 YSYEKL. CDR3 sequence: CASSARDRVTDNEQFF. The DNA for the CDR3 is TGCGCCAGCAGCGCTCGGGACAGGGTGACTGACAATGAGCAGTTCTTC.

Ten or more counts support this clonotype. The chain uses TRBV5-1 and TRBJ2-3; D gene unclear. Germline V CDR1 and CDR2: SGHRS, YFSETQ. The CDR3 covers 15 residues. Trimming pared 0 bases from V and 2 bases from J, leaving 10 bases between. The CDR3 nucleotides read TGCGCCAGCAGCTTGGCTGGCAGCCCCACAGATACGCAGTATTTT. Residues: CASSLAGSPTDTQYF.

Ten or more counts support this clonotype. The chain combines TRBV7-2 with TRBJ2-1, with D maybe TRBD1 (5 bases). V lost 5 bases and J lost 8, with 10 bases in between. The CDR3 has 12 residues. Germline CDR1 is SGHTA and CDR2 is FQGNSA. The CDR3 DNA reads TGTGCCAGCAGCCAGGGTTGGGATGAGCAGTTCTTC. This encodes CASSQGWDEQFF.

This clonotype was counted many times. The gene calls are TRBV6-1 and TRBJ2-5, with a weak D call TRBD1 (6 bases). V lost 0 bases to trimming and J lost 3 bases, with 17 bases between them. The germline gives CDR1 MNHNS, CDR2 SASEGT. The length of the CDR3 is 17 residues. The CDR3, as DNA: TGTGCCAGCAGTGAAGCGCTTCTCAGGGACATTAAAGAGACCCAGTACTTC. Translating it yields CASSEALLRDIKETQYF.

This clonotype was seen at least ten times. V and J are TRBV7-2 and TRBJ2-7; D possibly corresponds to TRBD1 (6 bases). Germline CDR1 and CDR2: SGHTA and FQGNSA. The CDR3 length is 16 residues. Trimming left V 1 base short and J 3 bases short, with 16 bases between. The CDR3: CASSLDGQPQVYEQYF. The CDR3 region has the DNA TGTGCCAGCAGCTTAGATGGACAGCCCCAGGTCTACGAGCAGTACTTC.

The CDR3 DNA reads TGCAGTGCTGAAGAAGGGGGCCACTACGAGCAGTACTTC. Encoded protein: CSAEEGGHYEQYF. The chain recombines TRBV20-1 with TRBJ2-7, with 7 bases matching TRBD1. The ends lost 5 bases at V and 3 bases at J; junction bases unmatched: 7. CDR1 and CDR2 (germline): DFQATT, SNEGSKA (reference sequence). The CDR3 totals 13 residues.

The chain couples TRBV10-3 to TRBJ2-1; unclear D gene. The CDR3 length is 12 residues. Trimming took 8 bases from V and 7 from J, leaving 12 bases between them. CDR1 and CDR2 (germline): ENHRY, SYGVKD. CDR3 nucleotide sequence: TGTGCCATCTCAACAAACCCGAATGAGCAGTTCTTC. Amino acid sequence: CAISTNPNEQFF.

This clonotype appeared many times. One end of the junction is discordant with germline, which a read error may explain. This rearrangement joins TRBV7-7 to TRBJ2-3, with 11 bases identical to TRBD2. The length of the CDR3 is 17 residues. Germline V gene sequence: CDR1 SSHAT, CDR2 FNYEAQ (reference sequence). The CDR3 is CASSPILAGDGTDTQYF. Here the CDR3 DNA reads TGTGCTAGCAGCCCAATACTAGCGGGAGATGGCACAGATACGCAGTATTTT.

This clonotype was detected ten times or more. The chain links TRBV18 to TRBJ1-1; maybe TRBD1 (6 bases). The CDR3 is 17 amino acids. Deletions cut 0 bases from V and 1 base from J, with 15 bases between. Germline lookup yields CDR1 KGHSH and CDR2 LQKENI. The CDR3 nucleotides read TGTGCCAGCTCACCACCGCTTCGGTTGGACAGGAACACTGAAGCTTTCTTT. It translates to CASSPPLRLDRNTEAFF.

This clonotype was found many times. In DNA form, the CDR3 reads TGTGCCAGCAGCCCCCCGGGACTAGCGGTCCGTGAGACCCAGTACTTC. Its protein product is CASSPPGLAVRETQYF. The V and J genes are TRBV11-2 and TRBJ2-5; TRBD2 matches 11 bases. CDR3 length: 16 residues. CDR1 and CDR2 (germline): SGHAT, FQNNGV. J gave up 5 bases and V 5 bases, and 10 bases lay outside the gene matches.

This clonotype was detected many times. The chain carries TRBV28 and TRBJ2-7; no clear D. V was shortened by 5 bases and J by 7 bases, with 15 bases between the two germline ends. The CDR3 totals 13 residues. Per the germline V gene, CDR1 is MDHEN and CDR2 is SYDVKM. In DNA form, the CDR3 reads TGTGCCAGCAGTCTTTTACCCCCCACGGAGCAGTACTTC. Encoded protein: CASSLLPPTEQYF.

Comments on this clonotype: A read error may be the cause here, since a much bigger clone is one base away. The chain employs TRBV28 and TRBJ1-1; 11 bases fit TRBD1. The germline gives CDR1 MDHEN, CDR2 SYDVKM. This CDR3 contains 14 residues. As DNA, the CDR3 is TGTGCCAGCAAGTGGGACAGGGGGAACACTGAAGCTCTCTTT. Its protein product is CASKWDRGNTEALF.

This clonotype has only a few counts. The V call is TRBV4-1, the J call TRBJ2-7; 8 nucleotides agree with TRBD1. Trimming at V came to 3 bases and at J to 1 base, leaving 5 bases not matched to a gene. The CDR3 contains 15 residues. Germline V gives CDR1 MGHRA, CDR2 YSYEKL. CDR3 residues: CASSHTTGASYEQYF. DNA of the CDR3: TGCGCCAGCAGCCACACGACAGGGGCGTCCTACGAGCAGTACTTC.

The V gene is TRBV27, the J gene TRBJ2-3; D remains unclear. V was shortened by 0 bases and J by 2 bases, with 6 bases between the two germline ends. CDR3 length: 14 amino acids. CDR1 is MNHEY and CDR2 is SMNVEV in the germline V gene (reference sequence). The chain's CDR3 is CASSLSALTDTQYF. As DNA, the CDR3 is TGTGCCAGCAGTTTATCCGCCCTCACAGATACGCAGTATTTT.

Only a few counts were recorded for this clonotype. One end of the junction varies from germline; a read error may be responsible. J is TRBJ2-4 and V is TRBV20-1; TRBD1 agrees at 11 bases. Germline V gene data show CDR1 as DFQATT and CDR2 as SNEGSKA (reference sequence). The CDR3 is made up of 14 amino acids. The CDR3 spells CSAARTGGKNIQHF. CDR3 nucleotide sequence: TGCAGTGCTGCGAGGACAGGGGGCAAAAACATTCAGCACTTC.

The chain joins TRBV19 to TRBJ2-2, with 10 bases aligning to TRBD2. V gave up 3 bases and J gave up 6 bases; unmatched junction bases: 10. The CDR3 has 17 amino acids. Germline V lookup: CDR1 LNHDA, CDR2 SQIVND (reference sequence). This chain's CDR3 is CASSIRGSGRMAGELFF. The CDR3 DNA sequence: TGTGCCAGTAGTATTCGGGGTAGCGGGAGGATGGCCGGGGAGCTGTTTTTT.

This clonotype was found many times. This sequence joins TRBV6-1 and TRBJ2-3, with no clear D. V dropped 5 bases and J dropped 2 bases, with 5 bases sitting between them. Germline assignment: CDR1 MNHNS and CDR2 SASEGT. The CDR3 loop spans 12 amino acids. CDR3 amino acids: CASSRHTDTQYF. The DNA of the CDR3 is TGTGCCAGCAGTCGCCACACAGATACGCAGTATTTT.

In its sample, this clonotype was seen a few times. The chain combines TRBV28 with TRBJ2-7, with 7 bases lining up with TRBD2. The CDR3 contains 16 residues. The V gene's germline CDR1 is MDHEN and CDR2 SYDVKM. The ends lost 0 bases at V and 2 bases at J; junction bases unmatched: 7. The CDR3 here is CASSLWGGSRPYEQYF. For the CDR3, the DNA is TGTGCCAGCAGTTTATGGGGCGGGAGTCGTCCCTACGAGCAGTACTTC.

This chain links TRBV11-1 with TRBJ2-5; 7 nucleotides line up with TRBD2. The CDR3 loop spans 17 amino acids. Germline-derived CDR1 and CDR2 are SGHAT and FQDESV (reference sequence). J lost 3 bases, V lost 1 base, and 11 bases had no gene match. CDR3 loop: CASSLGGSGMGEETQYF. The CDR3 DNA follows: TGTGCCAGCAGCTTAGGTGGGAGCGGGATGGGGGAAGAGACCCAGTACTTC.

This CDR3 reads CASSSKGASGYTF. Here the CDR3 DNA reads TGTGCCAGCAGTTCAAAGGGGGCAAGCGGCTACACCTTC. The chain combines TRBV6-5 with TRBJ1-2, with TRBD1 identical over 7 bases. CDR1 and CDR2 from the germline V gene are MNHEY and SVGAGI. This CDR3 contains 13 residues. J gave up 8 bases and V 4 bases, and 7 bases lay outside the gene matches.

This clonotype has a count of ten or more. This chain uses TRBV11-3 with TRBJ2-3, with D uncertain. Germline values: CDR1 SGHNT, CDR2 YENEEA. This CDR3 has 13 residues. The V gene lost 4 bases and the J gene lost 4 bases, with 9 bases spanning the gap. The CDR3 DNA sequence: TGTGCCAGCAGCTCCTTCCTCGCAGATACGCAGTATTTT. The encoded protein is CASSSFLADTQYF.

This clonotype was counted ten times or more. An end of the junction differs from the germline gene, which may be a read error. The chain joins TRBV6-2 or TRBV6-3 to TRBJ1-5; D gene uncertain. Germline V gene data show CDR1 as MNHEY and CDR2 as SVGEGT. This CDR3 has 19 amino acids. CDR3 DNA: TGTTCCAGCTCATACGAGGCCAGAAAGCCCTATATAAGCAATCAGCCCCAGCATTTT. It translates to CSSSYEARKPYISNQPQHF.

The V call is TRBV29-1, the J call TRBJ2-7, with D unresolved. This CDR3 spans 14 amino acids. V was pared by 5 bases and J by 0 bases, with 14 bases between. Per germline, CDR1 SQVTM and CDR2 ANQGSEA. CDR3 loop: CSVKRQRSSYEQYF. DNA of the CDR3: TGCAGCGTTAAAAGGCAGAGGAGCTCCTACGAGCAGTACTTC.

This chain links TRBV4-1 with TRBJ2-3, with D unclear. With 3 bases removed from V and 6 bases from J, the gap between germline ends came to 10 bases. Germline CDR1 reads MGHRA; CDR2 reads YSYEKL. The CDR3 consists of 13 residues. CDR3 DNA sequence: TGCGCCAGCAGCCACCCCGGTCCCGATACGCAGTATTTT. Protein product: CASSHPGPDTQYF.

Ten or more counts support this clonotype. This chain links TRBV30 with TRBJ1-2; unclear D gene. The CDR3 covers 13 residues. Trimming took 1 base from V and 8 from J, leaving 14 bases between them. Germline V gene data show CDR1 as GTSNPN and CDR2 as SVGIG (reference sequence). In nucleotides, the CDR3 is TGTGCCTGGAGTGCAACGAATATGGGAGGCTACACCTTC. Translation gives CAWSATNMGGYTF.